This is a list of T cell receptor beta chains from one sample in a study of molecular identifiers for immune sequencing clone quantification. Each CDR3 protein is one row after TCRdb ran MiXCR on the PCR reads. The data show roughly 90,000 distinct CDR3 sequences, with around 20% seen just once and 0.75% to 0.95% held by the top ten. Sequencing used naive CD8+ T cells from blood, with Jurkat cell RNA spiked in. Every receptor here comes from a human donor in good health. Some libraries in this study had Jurkat cell RNA spiked in. The CDR3 runs from the conserved cysteine through the conserved F or W. Each record gives: CDR3 protein, V gene, J gene, clone size. The size entry is marked missing in some rows and otherwise reads once, few, many or a size class.

CDR3 protein: CASSTDAPDSNTGELFF
V gene: TRBV7-3
J gene: TRBJ2-2
clone size: many

CDR3 protein: CASSQGPLQGNTEAFF
V gene: TRBV4-3
J gene: TRBJ1-1
clone size: -

CDR3 protein: CAISESGRRNEAFF
V gene: TRBV10-3
J gene: TRBJ1-1
clone size: many

CDR3 protein: CASSYGRQETQYF
V gene: TRBV6-5
J gene: TRBJ2-5
clone size: -

CDR3 protein: CASRRGTGGLTEAFF
V gene: TRBV27
J gene: TRBJ1-1
clone size: many

CDR3 protein: CASSQGGFTEAFF
V gene: TRBV4-1
J gene: TRBJ1-1
clone size: -

CDR3 protein: CASSRGDRAMEKLFF
V gene: TRBV7-6
J gene: TRBJ1-4
clone size: many

CDR3 protein: CASSLVAGNTGELFF
V gene: TRBV5-1
J gene: TRBJ2-2
clone size: many

CDR3 protein: CASSPSPSFNEQFF
V gene: TRBV4-1
J gene: TRBJ2-1
clone size: many

CDR3 protein: CASSRGSYEQYF
V gene: TRBV2
J gene: TRBJ2-7
clone size: many

CDR3 protein: CASTKVIAAKNIQYF
V gene: TRBV28
J gene: TRBJ2-4
clone size: many

CDR3 protein: CSVEGTSGRAETQYF
V gene: TRBV29-1
J gene: TRBJ2-5
clone size: many

CDR3 protein: CASSPPWGTETQYF
V gene: TRBV12-3/TRBV12-4
J gene: TRBJ2-5
clone size: many

CDR3 protein: CAGSYSSWDNEQFF
V gene: TRBV6-2/TRBV6-3
J gene: TRBJ2-1
clone size: -

CDR3 protein: CASSQGLAGSSYEQYF
V gene: TRBV4-1
J gene: TRBJ2-7
clone size: many

CDR3 protein: CASSLDRAGTEAFF
V gene: TRBV13
J gene: TRBJ1-1
clone size: many

CDR3 protein: CSAPGRFLPPNEQFF
V gene: TRBV20-1
J gene: TRBJ2-1
clone size: many

CDR3 protein: CSVRRTDLDEQFF
V gene: TRBV29-1
J gene: TRBJ2-1
clone size: many

CDR3 protein: CSAPALTSPGANVLTF
V gene: TRBV20-1
J gene: TRBJ2-6
clone size: many

CDR3 protein: CASSLVGSYTEAFF
V gene: TRBV7-9
J gene: TRBJ1-1
clone size: many

CDR3 protein: CASTGLGYNEQFF
V gene: TRBV28
J gene: TRBJ2-1
clone size: few

CDR3 protein: CASSQFWDQDTQYF
V gene: TRBV4-2
J gene: TRBJ2-3
clone size: -

CDR3 protein: CASSQRTRGTNEKLFF
V gene: TRBV4-3
J gene: TRBJ1-4
clone size: many

CDR3 protein: CASSSTIAGGSYNEQFF
V gene: TRBV7-2
J gene: TRBJ2-1
clone size: many

CDR3 protein: CASSLPGLAGSVYF
V gene: TRBV3-1
J gene: TRBJ2-7
clone size: many

CDR3 protein: CASRTGTRDFF
V gene: TRBV12-3/TRBV12-4
J gene: TRBJ1-1
clone size: many

CDR3 protein: CSGAGSGLSSYEQYF
V gene: TRBV20-1
J gene: TRBJ2-7
clone size: -

CDR3 protein: CASSYPHGGYSYNEQFF
V gene: TRBV5-6
J gene: TRBJ2-1
clone size: many

CDR3 protein: CASSQIQGFPEVFF
V gene: TRBV4-3
J gene: TRBJ1-1
clone size: -

CDR3 protein: CASSRWGVGTDTQYF
V gene: TRBV7-8
J gene: TRBJ2-3
clone size: many

CDR3 protein: CASSSTGVEGEQFF
V gene: TRBV12-3/TRBV12-4
J gene: TRBJ2-1
clone size: many

CDR3 protein: CASRWTGSQPQHF
V gene: TRBV28
J gene: TRBJ1-5
clone size: many

CDR3 protein: CASSQDQAVSYEQYF
V gene: TRBV4-3
J gene: TRBJ2-7
clone size: many

CDR3 protein: CASSFKTGNTGELFF
V gene: TRBV11-2
J gene: TRBJ2-2
clone size: many

CDR3 protein: CASRLGNSNQPQHF
V gene: TRBV27
J gene: TRBJ1-5
clone size: many

CDR3 protein: CASSYGGRYSGANVLTF
V gene: TRBV6-5
J gene: TRBJ2-6
clone size: -

CDR3 protein: CVSRRGRDTDTQHF
V gene: TRBV28
J gene: -
clone size: -

CDR3 protein: CASTEGTVGYTF
V gene: TRBV19
J gene: TRBJ1-2
clone size: -

CDR3 protein: CASSPWTDQETQYF
V gene: TRBV7-8
J gene: TRBJ2-5
clone size: many

CDR3 protein: CASSIYGLHNEQFF
V gene: TRBV19
J gene: TRBJ2-1
clone size: many

CDR3 protein: CASSLAGYEQYF
V gene: TRBV12-3/TRBV12-4
J gene: TRBJ2-7
clone size: many

CDR3 protein: CASSQGSANTGELFF
V gene: TRBV4-1
J gene: TRBJ2-2
clone size: many

CDR3 protein: CSADGSGLAGYTDTQYF
V gene: TRBV20-1
J gene: TRBJ2-3
clone size: many

CDR3 protein: CASSFSAGEGEQYF
V gene: TRBV7-6
J gene: TRBJ2-7
clone size: many

CDR3 protein: CASSRPGLAAHNEQFF
V gene: TRBV6-1
J gene: TRBJ2-1
clone size: many

CDR3 protein: CASNRYKNAGELFF
V gene: TRBV14
J gene: TRBJ2-2
clone size: -